This note documents a single T cell receptor (beta chain) sequence. This record belongs to a study of blood T cell repertoires in COVID-19. About the study: The United States, Italy and Spain provided the acute and convalescent COVID-19 samples. The analysed material was cDNA or gDNA that came from T cells, B-cell-depleted T cells, or PBMCs.

Original handling: Estimates of nucleated cell counts were drawn from the amplification of reference gene primers. TCRdb's table, derived via immunoSEQ multiplex PCR, lists solely in-frame clones and lacks some. V and J calls and clone size are given by that table; D and trimming were obtained from the DNA. The sample holds approximately 140,000 clones, roughly 85% seen once. Germline CDR1 DFQATT, CDR2 SNEGSKA (reference sequence). CDR3 length: 11 residues. This clonotype originated in a man between 65 and 79 years old with acute or convalescent COVID-19. J is TRBJ2-1 and V is TRBV20-1; D might be TRBD1 (6 bases). Sequencing was carried out using peripheral blood. This CDR3 reads CSLQGGNEQFF. DNA for the CDR3: TGCAGCTTACAAGGGGGCAATGAGCAGTTCTTC.